This TCR beta chain originates from a study of CD8 T cells in ankylosing spondylitis. The germline V gene has CDR1 MNHEY and CDR2 SMNVEV (reference sequence). Losses at the gene ends were 5 bases for V and 2 bases for J; bases not matched to a gene: 8. This CDR3 region has 15 residues. Study findings and constraints: Characteristic of ankylosing spondylitis blood, it appeared, was a TCR beta motif comprising 7 to 9 highly homologous variants.

This clonotype was seen repeatedly, ten times or more. The antigen remains unidentified. Quantitative 5'-RACE was performed with molecular barcodes, and it yielded the TCR beta libraries. TCRdb processed the 5' RACE reads anew with MiXCR; each CDR3 protein has one entry. There are about 300,000 distinct CDR3 sequences in the sample; roughly 12% occur only once, and roughly 9% lies in the top ten. The sequence was obtained from a female donor with ankylosing spondylitis or in good health (not recorded which). The rearrangement links TRBV27 to TRBJ1-1; 7 nucleotides line up with TRBD1. The specimen was blood, either unsorted or a sorted T cell fraction (not recorded which). CDR3 in amino acids: CASSPGTDVNTEAFF. The CDR3 nucleotides read TGTGCCAGCAGTCCTGGGACAGACGTTAACACTGAAGCTTTCTTT.